The 15 T cell receptor beta chains in this list originate from one sample, sequenced in a study of graft-versus-host responses after intestinal transplantation. Processing of graft tissue released intraepithelial and lamina propria lymphocytes. Sequencing used immunoSEQ multiplex PCR; TCRdb keeps in-frame clones, though not all of them. The table includes some 15,000 clones, 65% to 70% detected once. The sequences come from ileum tissue, collected almost 700 days after intestinal transplantation. The receptors stem from a human patient who received an intestinal transplant, so some T cells may come from the graft donor.

The gene calls are TRBV6-4 and TRBJ2-6; TRBD1 agrees at 12 bases. In germline, CDR1 is MRHNA, CDR2 SNTAGT. The CDR3 extends over 16 amino acids. V shed 7 bases, J shed 4 bases, and the junction held 5 bases outside the gene matches. CDR3: CASTGQGAFGANVLTF. The DNA for the CDR3 is TGTGCCAGCACGGGACAGGGGGCTTTCGGGGCCAACGTCCTGACTTTC.

This clone occurred a few times. The chain is built from TRBV5-1 and TRBJ2-5, with D possibly being TRBD1 (6 bases). The ends were cut back, 3 bases at V and 5 bases at J, with 14 bases in the middle. In germline, CDR1 is SGHRS, CDR2 YFSETQ. This CDR3 comprises 14 residues. The CDR3 loop reads CASSYNRAWETQYF. The CDR3 DNA is TGCGCCAGCAGCTATAACAGGGCGTGGGAGACCCAGTACTTC.

V gene TRBV23-1 combines with J gene TRBJ2-7, with a weak D call TRBD1 (6 bases). TRBV23-1 has ORF status, its function being uncertain. This CDR3 region has 16 residues. V gave up 10 bases and J gave up 2 bases, with 24 bases separating them. Written as DNA, the CDR3 is TGCGCCACCCCCTTCCGAGGTTGGACAGAGCCCTACGAGCAGTACTTC. Protein product: CATPFRGWTEPYEQYF.

This clone was counted a single time. The genes are TRBV12-2 and TRBJ1-2; the tabulated D call, TRBD1, remains unverified against the DNA. TRBV12-2 is given as a pseudogene. CDR3 length: 13 amino acids. The CDR3 here is CASRVDRNDGYTF. CDR3 nucleotide sequence: TGTGCAAGTCGCGTAGACAGGAACGATGGCTACACCTTC.

This clone was counted between two and nine times. The chain recombines TRBV18 with TRBJ1-2, with a possible D match to TRBD1 (5 bases). CDR1 and CDR2 from the germline V gene are KGHSH and LQKENI. The CDR3 is 16 residues long. Trimming left V 3 bases short and J 2 bases short, with 16 bases between. The CDR3: CASSPLMPGSNYGYTF. CDR3 nucleotides: TGTGCCAGCTCACCCCTGATGCCAGGGTCGAACTATGGCTACACCTTC.

The chain uses TRBV5-1 and TRBJ2-1, with D maybe TRBD1 (5 bases). CDR1 is SGHRS and CDR2 is YFSETQ in the germline V gene. This CDR3 comprises 16 residues. The V gene lost 4 bases and the J gene lost 3 bases, with 17 bases spanning the gap. CDR3 residues: CASSLSYDRYYNEQFF. The CDR3 DNA reads as TGCGCCAGCAGCCTTTCATACGACAGATACTACAATGAGCAGTTCTTC. The variable domain in full, completed from reference TRBV5-1 and TRBJ2-1, reads KAGVTQTPRYLIKTRGQQVTLSCSPISGHRSVSWYQQTPGQGLQFLFEYFSETQRNKGNFPGRFSGRQFSNSRSEMNVSTLELGDSALYLCASSLSYDRYYNEQFFGPGTRLTVL.

The J gene is TRBJ2-1, the V gene TRBV6-4; 11 positions match TRBD2. Germline CDR1 MRHNA, CDR2 SNTAGT. The CDR3 sequence is 15 residues long. V lost 2 bases, J lost 5 bases, and 2 bases stayed unmatched. The CDR3 spells CASSDLAGGNNEQFF. The DNA for the CDR3 is TGTGCCAGCAGTGACCTAGCGGGGGGAAACAATGAGCAGTTCTTC.

This clone showed up just a few times. The chain combines TRBV15 with TRBJ2-1; TRBD2 agrees at 8 bases. CDR1 is LNHNV and CDR2 is YYDKDF in the germline V gene (reference sequence). V shed 0 bases and J 5 bases; nucleotides not matched to a gene: 6. CDR3 size: 16 residues. This CDR3 is CATSRDYGGAHNEQFF. CDR3 DNA: TGTGCCACCAGCAGAGATTACGGGGGGGCCCACAATGAGCAGTTCTTC.

Here the CDR3 reads CASSLSLAGGQNEQFF. The CDR3 coding sequence is TGTGCCAGCAGTTTATCTCTAGCGGGGGGGCAAAATGAGCAGTTCTTC. The chain combines TRBV27 with TRBJ2-1; 12 bases map to TRBD2. Germline trimming cut 0 bases from V and 7 bases from J; bases unmatched to any gene: 4. The germline gives CDR1 MNHEY, CDR2 SMNVEV (reference sequence). There are 16 residues in the CDR3.

V and J are TRBV6-1 and TRBJ2-7, with a possible D match to TRBD2 (7 bases). Germline loops: CDR1 MNHNS, CDR2 SASEGT. The V end was cut by 2 bases, the J end by 4 bases, with 15 bases between. The CDR3 is 15 residues long. The CDR3 loop reads CASSESGEGGYEQYF. The CDR3 nucleotides are TGTGCCAGCAGTGAATCAGGGGAGGGTGGGTACGAGCAGTACTTC.

There are a few counts of this clone. This sequence joins TRBV4-3 and TRBJ1-1; the D gene is possibly TRBD1 (5 bases). The CDR3 runs 13 residues. CDR1 and CDR2 from the germline V gene are LGHNA and YSLEER. V was cut by 4 bases and J by 0 bases, with 6 bases left in between. CDR3 residues: CASSRGVNTEAFF. For the CDR3, the DNA is TGCGCCAGCAGCCGGGGCGTGAACACTGAAGCTTTCTTT.

The chain has TRBV30 and TRBJ1-5, with a possible D match to TRBD1 (5 bases). This CDR3 has 15 residues. Germline V gene data show CDR1 as GTSNPN and CDR2 as SVGIG (reference sequence). Trimming took off 4 bases at V and 0 bases at J, with 13 bases between the two ends. The DNA for the CDR3 is TGTGCCTGGACCGGCGGGGGGTATAGCAATCAGCCCCAGCATTTT. Residues: CAWTGGGYSNQPQHF. The full variable domain, completed using reference TRBV30 and TRBJ1-5, is SQTIHQWPATLVQPVGSPLSLECTVEGTSNPNLYWYRQAAGRGLQLLFYSVGIGQISSEVPQNLSASRPQDRQFILSSKKLLLSDSGFYLCAWTGGGYSNQPQHFGDGTRLSIL.

This sequence joins TRBV7-2 and TRBJ2-1; the D is unclear. CDR1 and CDR2 from the germline V gene are SGHTA and FQGNSA. This CDR3 is built from 14 residues. Trimming stripped 2 bases from V and 3 bases from J, with 8 bases between. The CDR3 loop reads CASSLQNNYNEQFF. DNA for the CDR3: TGTGCCAGCAGCTTACAGAATAACTACAATGAGCAGTTCTTC.

CDR3 region: CASSLAGGATDTQYF. As DNA, the CDR3 is TGTGCCAGCAGCTTAGCGGGGGGAGCGACAGATACGCAGTATTTT. The chain combines TRBV7-2 with TRBJ2-3; possibly TRBD2 for D (6 bases). V was shortened by 0 bases and J by 3 bases, with 10 bases between the two germline ends. The CDR3 runs 15 residues. Per germline, CDR1 SGHTA and CDR2 FQGNSA. Full variable domain (missing parts from reference TRBV7-2 and TRBJ2-3): GAGVSQSPSNKVTEKGKDVELRCDPISGHTALYWYRQSLGQGLEFLIYFQGNSAPDKSGLPSDRFSAERTGGSVSTLTIQRTQQEDSAVYLCASSLAGGATDTQYFGPGTRLTVL.

The rearrangement joins TRBV2 to TRBJ2-3; TRBD2 matches 12 bases. The trim removed 6 bases at V and 1 base at J, leaving 11 bases unmatched. The CDR3 consists of 18 residues. Germline V lookup: CDR1 SNHLY, CDR2 FYNNEI. The CDR3 here is CASRDGASGGAGTDTQYF. DNA of the CDR3: TGTGCCAGCAGGGATGGAGCTAGCGGGGGGGCTGGCACAGATACGCAGTATTTT.